The rows below give T cell receptor beta chains drawn from one sample of a study of identical twins. TCRdb reprocessed the 5' RACE reads via MiXCR and lists one record per CDR3 protein. The sample has around 200,000 distinct CDR3 sequences; roughly 10% are singletons. The sample was memory (CD45RO+) T cells sorted from blood. The receptors shown here come from a woman under 30 in good health. Each CDR3 is given with its conserved first and last residue. Fields, in order: J gene, clone size, V gene, D gene, CDR3 DNA, CDR3 protein. D genes are given only for firm matches. The size entry is marked missing in some rows and otherwise reads once, few, many or a size class.

J: TRBJ1-1
size: few
V: TRBV25-1
D: -
DNA: TGTGCCAGCAGCGAGGTGGGCGGCCGCACTGAAGCTTTCTTT
CDR3: CASSEVGGRTEAFF

J: TRBJ2-3
size: few
V: TRBV20-1
D: -
DNA: TGCAGTGCTAGGCCAGGTCTCCGCACAGATACGCAGTATTTT
CDR3: CSARPGLRTDTQYF

J: TRBJ1-2
size: few
V: TRBV6-2/TRBV6-3
D: TRBD1
DNA: TGTGCCGGCACTACAGGGGGCCGGGACGGCTACACCTTC
CDR3: CAGTTGGRDGYTF

J: TRBJ2-7
size: -
V: TRBV29-1
D: TRBD2
DNA: TGCAGCGTTAGGACTAGCGGGAGCTCCTACGAGCAGTACTTC
CDR3: CSVRTSGSSYEQYF

J: TRBJ2-3
size: many
V: TRBV10-3
D: -
DNA: TGTGCCATCAGTCAGGGGCAAGATACGCAGTATTTT
CDR3: CAISQGQDTQYF

J: TRBJ1-1
size: few
V: TRBV3-1
D: -
DNA: TGTGCCAGCAGCCAAGTGAATGAAGCTTTCTTT
CDR3: CASSQVNEAFF

J: TRBJ2-5
size: few
V: TRBV7-7
D: TRBD1
DNA: TGTGCCAGCAGCGAAGACAGGGGAAGAGAGACCCAGTACTTC
CDR3: CASSEDRGRETQYF

J: TRBJ2-1
size: many
V: TRBV4-3
D: -
DNA: TGCGCCAGCAGCCAAGCATTAATCAATGAGCAGTTCTTC
CDR3: CASSQALINEQFF

J: TRBJ1-5
size: few
V: TRBV2
D: -
DNA: TGTGCCAGCAGTGCGGAGAGCAATCAGCCCCAGCATTTT
CDR3: CASSAESNQPQHF

J: TRBJ2-1
size: -
V: TRBV5-4
D: TRBD2
DNA: TGTGCCAGCACCCCCGAAGTAGCGGGGCGTCCGGAGCAGTTCTTC
CDR3: CASTPEVAGRPEQFF

J: TRBJ1-1
size: few
V: TRBV5-6
D: -
DNA: TGTGCCAGCAGCTTGGTTGTGACACCCGAGACTGAAGCTTTCTTT
CDR3: CASSLVVTPETEAFF

J: TRBJ2-7
size: -
V: TRBV11-2
D: -
DNA: TGTGCCAGCAGCCCCAGGGCCCCCTCCTACGAGCAGTACTTC
CDR3: CASSPRAPSYEQYF

J: TRBJ2-3
size: -
V: TRBV11-3
D: -
DNA: TGTGCCAGCAGCCCGTCCGCCTCCTCCGGCACAGATACGCAGTATTTT
CDR3: CASSPSASSGTDTQYF

J: TRBJ1-1
size: many
V: TRBV7-6
D: -
DNA: TGTGCCAGCAGCTCACTACGGGGGACTGAAGCTTTCTTT
CDR3: CASSSLRGTEAFF

J: TRBJ2-1
size: few
V: TRBV2
D: -
DNA: TGTGCCAGCATTAGAGCAGGGTTATACAATGAGCAGTTCTTC
CDR3: CASIRAGLYNEQFF

J: TRBJ1-2
size: -
V: TRBV6-1
D: TRBD1
DNA: TGTGCCAGCAGTCCCGGGACAGGGGGTTGGGGCTACACCTTC
CDR3: CASSPGTGGWGYTF

J: TRBJ2-6
size: -
V: TRBV7-2
D: -
DNA: TGTGCCAGCAAAATAGGATTCTCCTCTGGGGCCAACGTCCTGACTTTC
CDR3: CASKIGFSSGANVLTF

J: TRBJ2-7
size: many
V: TRBV12-3/TRBV12-4
D: -
DNA: TGTGCCAGCAGTTTTTTTAACGAGCAGTACTTC
CDR3: CASSFFNEQYF

J: TRBJ2-1
size: few
V: TRBV24-1
D: TRBD1
DNA: TGTGCCACCAGTGATTTAGGACAGGGGGCCCGTATGTTCTTC
CDR3: CATSDLGQGARMFF

J: TRBJ2-7
size: -
V: TRBV18
D: -
DNA: TGTGCCAGCTCACCACGGGCGGATTCCTACGAGCAGTACTTC
CDR3: CASSPRADSYEQYF

J: TRBJ1-6
size: -
V: TRBV7-3
D: -
DNA: TGTGCCAGCAGTTACGACGGATCAAATTCACCCCTCCACTTT
CDR3: CASSYDGSNSPLHF

J: TRBJ2-5
size: many
V: TRBV15
D: -
DNA: TGTGCCACCAGCAGGGGGCCGTTGCAAGAGACCCAGTACTTC
CDR3: CATSRGPLQETQYF

J: TRBJ2-3
size: few
V: TRBV7-2
D: TRBD2
DNA: TGTGCCAGCAGCTTGGTCGCGGGACTAGCGGGAACAGATACGCAGTATTTT
CDR3: CASSLVAGLAGTDTQYF

J: TRBJ1-2
size: few
V: TRBV20-1
D: -
DNA: TGCAGTGCCCTGAACTATGGCTACACCTTC
CDR3: CSALNYGYTF

J: TRBJ2-3
size: -
V: TRBV20-1
D: -
DNA: TGCAGTGCTAGAGACCTAGTAGCGGCACTTAGCACAGATACGCAGTATTTT
CDR3: CSARDLVAALSTDTQYF

J: TRBJ2-1
size: -
V: TRBV5-6
D: -
DNA: TGTGCCAGCAGCTTGGGGTCGGGATTCGGCGAGCAGTTCTTC
CDR3: CASSLGSGFGEQFF

J: TRBJ2-5
size: -
V: TRBV5-1
D: -
DNA: TGCGCCAGCAGCTTGTTGTTGGGGTCCAGGGCGGCACAAGAGACCCAGTACTTC
CDR3: CASSLLLGSRAAQETQYF

J: TRBJ2-7
size: few
V: TRBV20-1
D: -
DNA: TGCAGTGCTAGGACGGGGCGCGTTGGTTCCTACGAGCAGTACTTC
CDR3: CSARTGRVGSYEQYF

J: TRBJ2-7
size: -
V: TRBV20-1
D: TRBD1
DNA: TGCAGTGCCGAGACAGGGGGCGGGTACGAGCAGTACTTC
CDR3: CSAETGGGYEQYF

J: TRBJ2-2
size: -
V: TRBV30
D: -
DNA: TGTGCCTGGAAGAGGGGGACGGATAACACCGGGGAGCTGTTTTTT
CDR3: CAWKRGTDNTGELFF

J: TRBJ1-4
size: many
V: TRBV7-9
D: -
DNA: TGTGCCAGCAGGGCAGCATCAGACTTCGACGAAAAACTGTTTTTT
CDR3: CASRAASDFDEKLFF

J: TRBJ1-4
size: few
V: TRBV5-5
D: -
DNA: TGTGCCAGCAGCCTCAGGGCGGTTGATGAAAAACTGTTTTTT
CDR3: CASSLRAVDEKLFF

J: TRBJ2-3
size: -
V: TRBV6-5
D: TRBD2
DNA: TGTGCCAGCAGTTTCTCCAGCGGGACCTTCACAGATACGCAGTATTTT
CDR3: CASSFSSGTFTDTQYF

J: TRBJ2-1
size: many
V: TRBV7-9
D: -
DNA: TGTGCCAGCAGCTTAACTAGAAGCTCCTACAATGAGCAGTTCTTC
CDR3: CASSLTRSSYNEQFF

J: TRBJ2-4
size: few
V: TRBV20-1
D: TRBD2
DNA: TGCAGTGCTACTAGCGGGGGCCTTTTAGCCAAAAACATTCAGTACTTC
CDR3: CSATSGGLLAKNIQYF